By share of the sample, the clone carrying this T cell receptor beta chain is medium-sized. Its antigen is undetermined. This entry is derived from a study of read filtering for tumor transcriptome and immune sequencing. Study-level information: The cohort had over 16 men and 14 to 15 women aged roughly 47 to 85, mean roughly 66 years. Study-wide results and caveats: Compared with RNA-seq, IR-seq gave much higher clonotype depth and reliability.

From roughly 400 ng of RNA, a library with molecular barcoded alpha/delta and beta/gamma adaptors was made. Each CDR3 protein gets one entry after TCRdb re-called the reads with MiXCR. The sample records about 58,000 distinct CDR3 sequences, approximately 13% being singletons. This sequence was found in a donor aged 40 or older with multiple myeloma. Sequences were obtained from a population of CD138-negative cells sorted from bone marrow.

The CDR3 reads CASTRDSSLAYEQYF. The DNA of the CDR3 is TGTGCCAGCACCCGGGACTCCAGTTTGGCCTACGAGCAGTACTTC. The chain recombines TRBV12-3 or TRBV12-4 with TRBJ2-7; the D gene is possibly TRBD2 (6 bases). The CDR3 is made up of 15 amino acids. V was clipped by 7 bases and J by 2 bases, with 18 bases between them.